This paragraph reports one T cell receptor (beta chain). V lost 4 bases, J lost 4 bases, and 2 bases stayed unmatched. In germline, CDR1 is LNHDA, CDR2 SQIVND (reference sequence). The CDR3 length is 13 residues. In the study's own analysis: Estimation of nucleated cell counts relied on the amplification of reference gene primers. TCRdb's table, derived via immunoSEQ multiplex PCR, lists solely in-frame clones and lacks some. The DNA was the basis for D and trimming; V, J and clone size are from that table. This table has about 300,000 clones, more than 85% appearing once. This record belongs to a study of blood T cell repertoires in COVID-19. About the research overall: Spain, Italy and the United States supplied samples that represented acute and convalescent COVID-19.

This clonotype originated in a man between 70 and 80 years old with acute or convalescent COVID-19. Source material: peripheral blood. V usage is TRBV19 and J usage is TRBJ1-1; 8 nucleotides agree with TRBD1. CDR3 DNA: TGTGCCAGTAGTAGAACAGGGGGCACTGAAGCTTTCTTT. Protein product: CASSRTGGTEAFF.